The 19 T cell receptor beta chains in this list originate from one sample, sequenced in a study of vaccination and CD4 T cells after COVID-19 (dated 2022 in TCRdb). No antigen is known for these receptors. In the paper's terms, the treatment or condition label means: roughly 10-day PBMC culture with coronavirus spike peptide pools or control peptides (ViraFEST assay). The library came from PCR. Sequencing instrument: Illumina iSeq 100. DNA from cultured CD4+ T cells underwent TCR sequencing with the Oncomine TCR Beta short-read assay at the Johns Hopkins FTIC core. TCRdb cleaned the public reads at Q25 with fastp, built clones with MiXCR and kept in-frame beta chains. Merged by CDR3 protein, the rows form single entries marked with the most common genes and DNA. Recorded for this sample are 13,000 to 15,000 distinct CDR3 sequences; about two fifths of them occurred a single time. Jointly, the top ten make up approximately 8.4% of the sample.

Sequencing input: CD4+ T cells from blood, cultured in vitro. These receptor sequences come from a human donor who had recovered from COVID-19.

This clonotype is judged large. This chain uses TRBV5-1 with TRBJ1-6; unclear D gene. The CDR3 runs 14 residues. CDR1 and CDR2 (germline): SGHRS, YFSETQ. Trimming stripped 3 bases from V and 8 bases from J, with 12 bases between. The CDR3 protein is CASSSLVGDSPLHF. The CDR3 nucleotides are TGCGCCAGCAGCTCCCTGGTCGGGGATTCACCCCTCCACTTT.

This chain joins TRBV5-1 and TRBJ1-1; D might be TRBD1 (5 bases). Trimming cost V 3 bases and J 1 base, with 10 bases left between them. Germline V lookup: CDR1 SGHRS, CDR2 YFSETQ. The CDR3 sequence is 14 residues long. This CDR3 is CASSWAQGNTEAFF. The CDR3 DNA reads TGCGCCAGCAGCTGGGCCCAGGGGAACACTGAAGCTTTCTTT. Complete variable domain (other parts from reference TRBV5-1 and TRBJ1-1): KAGVTQTPRYLIKTRGQQVTLSCSPISGHRSVSWYQQTPGQGLQFLFEYFSETQRNKGNFPGRFSGRQFSNSRSEMNVSTLELGDSALYLCASSWAQGNTEAFFGQGTRLTVV.

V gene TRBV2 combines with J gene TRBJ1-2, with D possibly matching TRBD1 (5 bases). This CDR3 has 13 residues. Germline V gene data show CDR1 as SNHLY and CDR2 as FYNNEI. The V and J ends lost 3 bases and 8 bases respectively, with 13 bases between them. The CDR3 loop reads CASSEVGPWGYTF. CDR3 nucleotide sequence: TGTGCCAGCAGTGAGGTGGGGCCGTGGGGCTACACCTTC.

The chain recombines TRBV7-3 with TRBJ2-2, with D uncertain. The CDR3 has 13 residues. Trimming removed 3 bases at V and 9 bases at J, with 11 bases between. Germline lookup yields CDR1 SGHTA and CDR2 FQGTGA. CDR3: CASSFRPTWELFF. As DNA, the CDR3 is TGTGCCAGCAGCTTTAGACCTACTTGGGAGCTGTTTTTT.

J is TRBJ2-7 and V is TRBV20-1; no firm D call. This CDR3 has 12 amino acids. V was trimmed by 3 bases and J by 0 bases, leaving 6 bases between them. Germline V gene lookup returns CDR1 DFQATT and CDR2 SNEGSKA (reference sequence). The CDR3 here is CSASPVSYEQYF. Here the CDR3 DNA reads TGCAGTGCTAGCCCAGTCTCCTACGAGCAGTACTTC.

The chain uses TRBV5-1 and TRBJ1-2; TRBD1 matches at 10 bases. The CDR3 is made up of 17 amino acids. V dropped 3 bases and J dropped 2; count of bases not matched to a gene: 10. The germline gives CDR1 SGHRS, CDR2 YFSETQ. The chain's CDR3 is CASSSQGQGRPNYGYTF. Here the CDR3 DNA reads TGCGCCAGCAGCTCGCAGGGACAGGGGCGACCGAACTATGGCTACACCTTC.

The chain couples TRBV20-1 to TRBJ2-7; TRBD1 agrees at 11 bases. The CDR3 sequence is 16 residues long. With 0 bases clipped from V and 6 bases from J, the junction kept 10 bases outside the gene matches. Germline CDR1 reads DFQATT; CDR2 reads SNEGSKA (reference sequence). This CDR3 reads CSAREAGQGALGEQYF. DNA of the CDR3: TGCAGTGCTAGAGAGGCAGGACAGGGGGCTTTGGGCGAGCAGTACTTC.

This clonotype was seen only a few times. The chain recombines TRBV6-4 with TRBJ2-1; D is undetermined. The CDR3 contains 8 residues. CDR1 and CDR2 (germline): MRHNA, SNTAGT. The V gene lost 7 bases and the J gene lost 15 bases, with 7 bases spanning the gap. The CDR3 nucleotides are TGTGCCAGCATTTGTCGGTTCTTC. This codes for CASICRFF.

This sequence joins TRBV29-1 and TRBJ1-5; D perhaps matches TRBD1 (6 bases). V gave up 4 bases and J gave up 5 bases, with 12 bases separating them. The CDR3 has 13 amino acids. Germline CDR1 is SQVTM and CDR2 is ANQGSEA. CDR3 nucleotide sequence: TGCAGCGTTGCGGAATCAGGGGATCAGCCCCAGCATTTT. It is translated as CSVAESGDQPQHF.

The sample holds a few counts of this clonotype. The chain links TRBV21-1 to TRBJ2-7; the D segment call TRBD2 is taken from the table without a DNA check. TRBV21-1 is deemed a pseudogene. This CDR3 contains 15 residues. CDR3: CASSKDQRERYEQYF. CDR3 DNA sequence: TGTGCCAGCAGCAAAGATCAGCGGGAGAGGTACGAGCAGTACTTC.

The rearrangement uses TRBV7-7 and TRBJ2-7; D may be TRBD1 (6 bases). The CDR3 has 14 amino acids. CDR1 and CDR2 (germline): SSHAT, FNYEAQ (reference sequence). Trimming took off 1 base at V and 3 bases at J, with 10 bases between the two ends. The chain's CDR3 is CASSLEEGGYEQYF. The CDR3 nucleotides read TGTGCCAGCAGCTTAGAGGAAGGGGGCTACGAGCAGTACTTC. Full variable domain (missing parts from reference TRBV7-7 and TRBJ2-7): GAGVSQSPRYKVTKRGQDVTLRCDPISSHATLYWYQQALGQGPEFLTYFNYEAQPDKSGLPSDRFSAERPEGSISTLTIQRTEQRDSAMYRCASSLEEGGYEQYFGPGTRLTVT.

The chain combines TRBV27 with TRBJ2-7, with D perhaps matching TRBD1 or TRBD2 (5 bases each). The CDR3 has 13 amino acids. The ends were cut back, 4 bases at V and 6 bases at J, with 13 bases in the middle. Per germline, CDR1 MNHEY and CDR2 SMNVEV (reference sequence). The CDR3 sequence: CASSSPGRIEQYF. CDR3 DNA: TGTGCCAGCAGTTCCCCGGGACGGATCGAGCAGTACTTC.

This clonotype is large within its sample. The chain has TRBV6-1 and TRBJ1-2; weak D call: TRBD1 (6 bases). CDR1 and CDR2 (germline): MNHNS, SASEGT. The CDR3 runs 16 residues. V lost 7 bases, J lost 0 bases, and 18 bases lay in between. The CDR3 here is CASNNGGALANYGYTF. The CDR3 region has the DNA TGTGCCAGCAATAATGGGGGGGCTTTAGCTAACTATGGCTACACCTTC.

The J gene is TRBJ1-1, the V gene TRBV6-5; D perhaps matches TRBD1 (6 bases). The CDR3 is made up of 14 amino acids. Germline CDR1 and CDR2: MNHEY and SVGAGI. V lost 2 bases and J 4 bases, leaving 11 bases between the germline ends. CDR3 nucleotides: TGTGCCAGCAGTTACGGGGGCGTAGGCACTGAAGCTTTCTTT. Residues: CASSYGGVGTEAFF.

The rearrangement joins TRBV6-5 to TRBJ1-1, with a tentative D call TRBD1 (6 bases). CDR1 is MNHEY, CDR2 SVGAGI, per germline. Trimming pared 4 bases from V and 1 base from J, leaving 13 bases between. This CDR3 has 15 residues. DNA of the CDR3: TGTGCCAGCAGTTCCCCGGGACATGGGAACACTGAAGCTTTCTTT. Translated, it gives CASSSPGHGNTEAFF.

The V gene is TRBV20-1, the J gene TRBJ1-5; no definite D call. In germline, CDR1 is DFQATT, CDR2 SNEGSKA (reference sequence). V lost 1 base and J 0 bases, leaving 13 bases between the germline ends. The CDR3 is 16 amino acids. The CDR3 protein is CSARASGAYSNQPQHF. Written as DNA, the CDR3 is TGCAGTGCTAGAGCCTCTGGAGCTTATAGCAATCAGCCCCAGCATTTT.

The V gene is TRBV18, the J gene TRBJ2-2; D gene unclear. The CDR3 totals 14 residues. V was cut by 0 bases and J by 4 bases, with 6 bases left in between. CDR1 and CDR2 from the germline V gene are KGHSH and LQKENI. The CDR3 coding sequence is TGTGCCAGCTCACCACCGCCCCGCACCGGGGAGCTGTTTTTT. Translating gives CASSPPPRTGELFF. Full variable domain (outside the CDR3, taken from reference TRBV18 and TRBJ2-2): NAGVMQNPRHLVRRRGQEARLRCSPMKGHSHVYWYRQLPEEGLKFMVYLQKENIIDESGMPKERFSAEFPKEGPSILRIQQVVRGDSAAYFCASSPPPRTGELFFGEGSRLTVL.

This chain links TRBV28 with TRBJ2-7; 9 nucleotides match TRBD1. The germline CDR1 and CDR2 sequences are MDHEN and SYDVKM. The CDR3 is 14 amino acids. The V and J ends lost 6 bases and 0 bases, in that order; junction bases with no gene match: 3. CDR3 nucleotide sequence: TGTGCCAGCAGACGACAGGGGGGCTCCTACGAGCAGTACTTC. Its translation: CASRRQGGSYEQYF.

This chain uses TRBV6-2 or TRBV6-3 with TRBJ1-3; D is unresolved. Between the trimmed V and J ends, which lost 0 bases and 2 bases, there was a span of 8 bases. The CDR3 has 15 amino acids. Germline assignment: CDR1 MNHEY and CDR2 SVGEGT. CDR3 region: CASSYSAGTGNTIYF. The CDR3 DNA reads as TGTGCCAGCAGTTACTCTGCGGGAACTGGAAACACCATATATTTT.